This is a list of T cell receptor beta chains from one sample in a study of cytomegalovirus exposure and HLA in healthy donors. Only in-frame clones appear in the TCRdb table, and some are missing; sequencing was by immunoSEQ multiplex PCR. The sample has roughly 120,000 clones; roughly three quarters are singletons. Sequencing used PBMCs. Receptors originate from a man aged 18-30 years in good health and CMV-seronegative. Both conserved end residues are part of each CDR3. D genes are given only for firm matches. The size entry is marked missing in some rows and otherwise reads once, few, many or a size class.

CASSSPGAQANYGYTF | TGTGCCAGCTCTTCTCCAGGGGCGCAAGCTAACTATGGCTACACCTTC | . | TRBJ1-2 | once | TRBV19
CASSPPGQGNEKLFF | TGTGCCAGCTCACCACCGGGACAGGGGAATGAAAAACTGTTTTTT | TRBD1 | TRBJ1-4 | . | TRBV18
CASSLQGSPRTEAFF | TGTGCCAGCAGTTTACAGGGATCCCCGAGGACTGAAGCTTTCTTT | . | TRBJ1-1 | . | TRBV27
CASSVAPSGRSTDTQYF | TGTGCCAGCAGCGTGGCCCCTAGCGGGAGGTCGACAGATACGCAGTATTTT | TRBD2 | TRBJ2-3 | . | TRBV9
CSVDVGLTNTGELFF | TGCAGCGTTGATGTGGGACTCACGAACACCGGGGAGCTGTTTTTT | . | TRBJ2-2 | . | TRBV29-1
CASSSIRRLAGVSDTQYF | TGTGCCAGCAGCTCTATAAGAAGACTAGCGGGAGTCTCAGATACGCAGTATTTT | TRBD2 | TRBJ2-3 | . | TRBV11-2
CASRPPTGGQGRYEQYF | TGTGCCAGCAGGCCGCCGACAGGGGGCCAAGGCCGTTACGAGCAGTACTTC | TRBD1 | TRBJ2-7 | . | TRBV11-2
CATGGPDNEQFF | TGTGCCACCGGCGGGCCAGACAATGAGCAGTTCTTC | . | TRBJ2-1 | few | TRBV15
CASKLTSGLIDTQYF | TGTGCCAGCAAACTAACTAGCGGCCTTATTGATACGCAGTATTTT | TRBD2 | TRBJ2-3 | once | TRBV6-1
CASSQDDYSYEQYF | TGCGCCAGCAGCCAAGACGATTACTCCTACGAGCAGTACTTC | . | TRBJ2-7 | . | TRBV4-1
CASSLGQSNTEAFF | TGTGCCAGCAGCTTAGGACAGTCGAACACTGAAGCTTTCTTT | . | TRBJ1-1 | . | TRBV7-2
CASTLGRKEAQYF | TGTGCCAGCACCCTCGGACGGAAGGAGGCCCAGTACTTC | . | TRBJ2-5 | . | TRBV7-2
CASSIYRRGSTDTQYF | TGTGCCAGTAGTATTTATCGCAGGGGAAGCACAGATACGCAGTATTTT | . | TRBJ2-3 | . | TRBV19
CASSEQGASEAFF | TGTGCCAGCAGCGAACAGGGGGCATCTGAAGCTTTCTTT | TRBD1 | TRBJ1-1 | . | TRBV9
CATSQAGTGAGELFF | TGTGCCACCTCTCAAGCCGGGACAGGGGCCGGGGAGCTGTTTTTT | TRBD1 | TRBJ2-2 | . | TRBV2
CASSLGGGGYTF | TGTGCCAGCAGTTTAGGGGGAGGTGGCTACACCTTC | . | TRBJ1-2 | . | TRBV27
CASSYSNSQETQYF | TGTGCCAGCAGTTACTCGAACAGCCAAGAGACCCAGTACTTC | . | TRBJ2-5 | . | TRBV6-5
CASSPPQGAAGNTIYF | TGTGCCAGCTCACCACCTCAGGGGGCAGCTGGAAACACCATATATTTT | TRBD1 | TRBJ1-3 | . | TRBV18
CASSLNGSPSGEQFF | TGTGCCAGCAGCTTAAACGGGAGCCCCTCCGGTGAGCAGTTCTTC | . | TRBJ2-1 | . | TRBV7-3
CASSYPGGGTQPQHF | TGTGCCAGCAGTTACCCCGGCGGGGGCACTCAGCCCCAGCATTTT | . | TRBJ1-5 | . | TRBV28
CASSLAALSRNEQFF | TGTGCCAGCAGTTTAGCGGCTCTAAGTCGGAATGAGCAGTTCTTC | . | TRBJ2-1 | . | TRBV28
CASSLFLSDSPLHF | TGTGCCAGCAGCTTGTTCCTATCTGATTCACCCCTCCACTTT | . | TRBJ1-6 | . | TRBV11-2
CASSLSGYEAFF | TGTGCCAGCAGCTTATCAGGATATGAAGCTTTCTTT | . | TRBJ1-1 | . | TRBV7-3
CAWSVGPRADTQYF | TGTGCCTGGAGTGTAGGGCCGAGGGCAGATACGCAGTATTTT | . | TRBJ2-3 | . | TRBV30
CASSPPVSETQYF | TGTGCCAGCAGCCCCCCCGTATCCGAGACCCAGTACTTC | . | TRBJ2-5 | . | TRBV7-6
CASSADMSSTGELFF | TGTGCCAGCAGCGCCGACATGAGTAGCACCGGGGAGCTGTTTTTT | . | TRBJ2-2 | . | TRBV9
CASSQNSGVGNQPQHF | TGCGCCAGCAGCCAAAATTCAGGCGTCGGCAATCAGCCCCAGCATTTT | . | TRBJ1-5 | . | TRBV4-3
CASSQSVRTGWNEKLFF | TGTGCCAGCAGCCAATCTGTAAGGACAGGGTGGAATGAAAAACTGTTTTTT | TRBD1 | TRBJ1-4 | . | TRBV14
CASSSRGVRREKLFF | TGTGCCAGCAGTTCCCGGGGGGTTCGTCGGGAAAAACTGTTTTTT | . | TRBJ1-4 | once | TRBV6-5
CASSQKQGAGGANVLTF | TGTGCCAGCAGCCAAAAACAGGGGGCGGGTGGGGCCAACGTCCTGACTTTC | TRBD1 | TRBJ2-6 | . | TRBV4-2
CAWSGGGEQFF | TGTGCCTGGAGTGGGGGGGGTGAGCAGTTCTTC | TRBD2 | TRBJ2-1 | once | TRBV30
CASIATPGSKNIQYF | TGCGCCAGCATCGCAACCCCGGGATCCAAAAACATTCAGTACTTC | . | TRBJ2-4 | . | TRBV4-1
CASGYSPLHF | TGTGCCAGCGGCTATTCACCCCTCCACTTT | . | TRBJ1-6 | . | TRBV9
CASNQNTGAAYGYTF | TGTGCCAGTAACCAAAATACTGGGGCTGCCTATGGCTACACCTTC | . | TRBJ1-2 | few | TRBV19
CASSSADEQFF | TGTGCCAGCAGCTCAGCGGATGAGCAGTTCTTC | . | TRBJ2-1 | . | TRBV9
CASSESPGQGKEQYF | TGTGCCAGCAGTGAAAGCCCCGGACAGGGAAAGGAGCAGTACTTC | TRBD1 | TRBJ2-7 | . | TRBV25-1
CASSLIGGTSTDTQYF | TGTGCCAGCAGCTTAATCGGTGGGACTAGCACAGATACGCAGTATTTT | . | TRBJ2-3 | . | TRBV7-3
CASSPRSGDNEQFF | TGTGCCAGCTCACCACGGTCCGGGGACAATGAGCAGTTCTTC | . | TRBJ2-1 | . | TRBV18
CASSRFLASGRGETQYF | TGTGCCAGTAGCAGGTTCCTGGCTAGCGGGAGAGGGGAGACCCAGTACTTC | TRBD2 | TRBJ2-5 | . | TRBV19
CASRDRSTWGELFF | TGTGCCAGCCGGGACAGGTCTACGTGGGGGGAGCTGTTTTTT | TRBD1 | TRBJ2-2 | . | TRBV6-5
CASTLGLAGVWEQYF | TGTGCCAGCACCCTGGGACTAGCGGGAGTATGGGAGCAGTACTTC | TRBD2 | TRBJ2-7 | . | TRBV7-2
CASSLQGDTGELFF | TGTGCCAGCAGCCTGCAGGGGGACACCGGGGAGCTGTTTTTT | TRBD1 | TRBJ2-2 | . | TRBV4-2
CASSQGAISGSYTDTQYF | TGCGCCAGCAGCCAAGGAGCTATTAGCGGGAGTTATACAGATACGCAGTATTTT | TRBD2 | TRBJ2-3 | . | TRBV4-1
CASSPASGGTAINTGELFF | TGTGCCAGCAGTCCCGCATCGGGTGGGACAGCGATTAACACCGGGGAGCTGTTTTTT | TRBD1 | TRBJ2-2 | . | TRBV7-9
CASGLAGQETQYF | TGTGCCAGCGGACTAGCGGGACAAGAGACCCAGTACTTC | TRBD2 | TRBJ2-5 | . | TRBV6-6
CASRGQGPVYEQYF | TGCGCCAGCAGAGGACAGGGTCCCGTCTACGAGCAGTACTTC | TRBD1 | TRBJ2-7 | few | TRBV10-1
CASSFTSGWVEQYF | TGTGCCAGCAGCTTTACTAGCGGCTGGGTCGAGCAGTACTTC | TRBD2 | TRBJ2-7 | . | TRBV7-9
CASSATGIEQYF | TGTGCCAGTAGTGCTACAGGGATCGAGCAGTACTTC | . | TRBJ2-7 | few | TRBV19
CATSPSGGRNTGELFF | TGTGCCACCTCCCCCTCGGGCGGGAGAAACACCGGGGAGCTGTTTTTT | TRBD2 | TRBJ2-2 | . | TRBV11-2
CASSFGRGGYNEQFF | TGTGCCAGCAGTTTTGGACGGGGGGGATACAATGAGCAGTTCTTC | TRBD2 | TRBJ2-1 | . | TRBV27
CASSSLGAGVNNEQFF | TGCGCCAGCAGCTCCTTAGGGGCGGGAGTGAACAATGAGCAGTTCTTC | TRBD2 | TRBJ2-1 | . | TRBV5-1
CASSDSGTYEQYF | TGTGCCAGCAGTGACTCCGGGACCTACGAGCAGTACTTC | . | TRBJ2-7 | . | TRBV6-4
CASSGETGVGEKLFF | TGTGCCAGCAGCGGAGAGACAGGGGTCGGTGAAAAACTGTTTTTT | TRBD1 | TRBJ1-4 | . | TRBV11-2
CASSAPGQLYGYTF | TGTGCCAGCAGTGCCCCGGGACAGCTCTATGGCTACACCTTC | TRBD1 | TRBJ1-2 | . | TRBV6-6
CASSSRTSGRADTQYF | TGTGCCAGCAGCTCCCGGACTAGCGGCCGGGCAGATACGCAGTATTTT | TRBD2 | TRBJ2-3 | . | TRBV11-3